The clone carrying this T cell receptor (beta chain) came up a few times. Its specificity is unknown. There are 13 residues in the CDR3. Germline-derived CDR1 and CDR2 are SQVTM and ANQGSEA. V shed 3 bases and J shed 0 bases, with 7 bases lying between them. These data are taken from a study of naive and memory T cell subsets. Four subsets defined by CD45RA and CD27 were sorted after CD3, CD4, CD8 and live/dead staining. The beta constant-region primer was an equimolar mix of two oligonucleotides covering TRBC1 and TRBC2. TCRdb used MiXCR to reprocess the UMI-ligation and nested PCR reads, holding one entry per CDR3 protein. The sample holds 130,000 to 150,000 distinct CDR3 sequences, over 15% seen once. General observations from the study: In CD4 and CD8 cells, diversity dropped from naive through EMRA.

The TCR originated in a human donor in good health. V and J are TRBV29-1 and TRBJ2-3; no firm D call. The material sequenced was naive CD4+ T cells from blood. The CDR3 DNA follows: TGCAGCGTTGAGACCCTGAGCACAGATACGCAGTATTTT. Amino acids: CSVETLSTDTQYF.